The 10 T cell receptor beta chains presented below share a single source sample, sequenced in a study of CD8 T cells in ankylosing spondylitis. TCRdb reprocessed the 5' RACE reads with MiXCR, giving one entry per CDR3 protein. The table includes 250,000 to 350,000 distinct CDR3 sequences, roughly 20% detected once. Sequencing was performed on blood, either unsorted or a sorted T cell fraction (not recorded which). These receptors all come from a female donor with ankylosing spondylitis or in good health (not recorded which).

CDR3 sequence (DNA): TGTGCCATCAGAGGGTCCTACGAGCAGTACTTC. Its protein product is CAIRGSYEQYF. The chain carries TRBV10-3 and TRBJ2-7; D gene uncertain. There are 11 residues in the CDR3. Trimming stripped 6 bases from V and 1 base from J, with 4 bases between. Germline assignment: CDR1 ENHRY and CDR2 SYGVKD.

This clonotype was counted only a few times. The CDR3 loop is CASSGGFPYEQYF. The CDR3 DNA is TGTGCCAGCAGCGGGGGGTTTCCCTACGAGCAGTACTTC. V and J are TRBV6-1 and TRBJ2-7; 7 positions agree with TRBD2. This CDR3 is built from 13 residues. Trimming at V came to 6 bases and at J to 2 bases, leaving 4 bases not matched to a gene. The germline gives CDR1 MNHNS, CDR2 SASEGT.

The gene calls are TRBV7-2 and TRBJ2-7; D is perhaps TRBD1 or TRBD2 (7 bases each). There are 14 residues in the CDR3. The germline gives CDR1 SGHTA, CDR2 FQGNSA. Trimming left V 2 bases short and J 4 bases short, with 12 bases between. As DNA, the CDR3 is TGTGCCAGCAGCTTAAGAGCGGGACAGTACGAGCAGTACTTC. It is translated as CASSLRAGQYEQYF. Together with reference TRBV7-2 and TRBJ2-7, the CDR3 gives the full variable domain: GAGVSQSPSNKVTEKGKDVELRCDPISGHTALYWYRQSLGQGLEFLIYFQGNSAPDKSGLPSDRFSAERTGGSVSTLTIQRTQQEDSAVYLCASSLRAGQYEQYFGPGTRLTVT.

The chain employs TRBV9 and TRBJ2-1, with D tentatively TRBD1 (6 bases). Between the trimmed V and J ends, which lost 2 bases and 0 bases, there was a span of 15 bases. Germline CDR1 is SGDLS and CDR2 is YYNGEE. The CDR3 is made up of 17 amino acids. Written as DNA, the CDR3 is TGTGCCAGCAGCGTTCCTCTTACAGGGAGCTCCTACAATGAGCAGTTCTTC. This codes for CASSVPLTGSSYNEQFF.

This clonotype was seen more than once but under ten times. The V gene is TRBV10-3, the J gene TRBJ2-7, with 9 nucleotides matching TRBD1. CDR1 and CDR2 from the germline V gene are ENHRY and SYGVKD. This CDR3 comprises 15 residues. V trimming: 6 bases; J trimming: 2 bases; junction bases outside the gene matches: 8. CDR3 sequence (DNA): TGTGCCATCAGGGGGGGACAGGGAAGCACCTACGAGCAGTACTTC. This sequence encodes CAIRGGQGSTYEQYF.

This clonotype has a handful of counts. The chain has TRBV30 and TRBJ1-5; D gene unclear. The CDR3 runs to 14 residues. CDR1 is GTSNPN and CDR2 is SVGIG in the germline V gene (reference sequence). Trimming shortened V by 7 bases and J by 4 bases, and 17 bases separated the two germline ends. Here the CDR3 reads CALKLRGSNQPQHF. Written as DNA, the CDR3 is TGTGCCTTGAAATTGCGGGGTTCAAATCAGCCCCAGCATTTT.

The chain is built from TRBV7-8 and TRBJ2-7, with TRBD1 identical over 8 bases. After removal of 5 bases from V and 5 bases from J, the junction contained 11 bases not matched to a gene. The CDR3 extends over 15 amino acids. Germline V CDR1 and CDR2: SGHVS, FQNEAQ. The chain's CDR3 is CASSMPRTGRHEQYF. The CDR3 coding sequence is TGTGCCAGCAGCATGCCCAGGACAGGGAGGCACGAGCAGTACTTC. The whole variable domain, filled in from reference TRBV7-8 and TRBJ2-7, reads GAGVSQSPRYKVAKRGQDVALRCDPISGHVSLFWYQQALGQGPEFLTYFQNEAQLDKSGLPSDRFFAERPEGSVSTLKIQRTQQEDSAVYLCASSMPRTGRHEQYFGPGTRLTVT.

This clonotype was observed a few times. The chain has TRBV3-1 and TRBJ1-2, with D possibly being TRBD1 (5 bases). Germline V CDR1 and CDR2: LGHDT, YNNKEL (reference sequence). The CDR3 contains 14 residues. Trimming took 4 bases from V and 1 from J, leaving 10 bases between them. CDR3 nucleotides: TGTGCCAGCAGCCGAGGGACCTTTAACTATGGCTACACCTTC. Protein product: CASSRGTFNYGYTF.

The chain is built from TRBV7-2 and TRBJ2-5; TRBD1 matches at 8 bases. The CDR3 is 14 residues long. CDR1 is SGHTA, CDR2 FQGNSA, per germline. The V and J ends lost 2 bases and 4 bases, in that order; junction bases with no gene match: 3. The CDR3 coding sequence is TGTGCCAGCAGCTTAAGCAGGGGGCGAGAGACCCAGTACTTC. Translating it yields CASSLSRGRETQYF.

This clonotype was counted between two and nine times. The chain couples TRBV4-3 to TRBJ2-4, with D possibly matching TRBD2 (6 bases). V lost 0 bases and J 0 bases, leaving 12 bases between the germline ends. This CDR3 spans 17 amino acids. CDR1 is LGHNA and CDR2 is YSLEER in the germline V gene. The CDR3 loop is CASSQDAAGLAKNIQYF. CDR3 nucleotides: TGCGCCAGCAGCCAAGATGCGGCGGGGCTAGCCAAAAACATTCAGTACTTC.